The rows below give T cell receptor beta chains drawn from one sample of a study of cytomegalovirus exposure and HLA in healthy donors. Only in-frame clones appear in the TCRdb table, and some are missing; sequencing was by immunoSEQ multiplex PCR. Of 110,000 or so clones in the sample, 70% to 80% were seen once. Sequencing used PBMCs. Receptors were obtained from a woman aged 40 to 50 in good health and CMV-seropositive. The CDR3 runs from the conserved cysteine through the conserved F or W. The D gene is left open where the match is weak. Clone size, where shown, is once, few, many, or a class for clones that have expanded.

clone size	V gene	D gene	J gene	CDR3 protein	CDR3 DNA
-	TRBV6-5	-	TRBJ2-2	CASNTGRAGELFF	TGTGCCAGCAACACAGGGAGGGCCGGGGAGCTGTTTTTT
-	TRBV27	TRBD1	TRBJ2-7	CASSFRDRGLYEQYF	TGTGCCAGCAGTTTCCGGGACAGGGGGCTTTACGAGCAGTACTTC
-	TRBV25-1	TRBD1	TRBJ2-7	CASSMTGSYEQYF	TGTGCCAGCAGTATGACAGGGTCCTACGAGCAGTACTTC
-	TRBV6-6	-	TRBJ2-7	CASTLGGYEQYF	TGTGCCAGCACCCTAGGTGGGTACGAGCAGTACTTC
-	TRBV7-9	-	TRBJ1-6	CASSRRESPLHF	TGTGCCAGCAGCCGCAGGGAATCACCCCTCCACTTT
-	TRBV27	-	TRBJ1-1	CASSVTGGPGTEAFF	TGTGCCAGCAGTGTCACCGGGGGGCCGGGGACTGAAGCTTTCTTT
-	TRBV27	TRBD1	TRBJ1-2	CASSFRGQGYTF	TGTGCCAGCAGTTTCAGGGGGCAAGGCTACACCTTC
-	TRBV11-2	TRBD1	TRBJ1-4	CASRDRGKTGKLFF	TGTGCCAGCAGAGACAGGGGTAAAACTGGAAAACTGTTTTTT
few	TRBV4-3	TRBD2	TRBJ2-3	CASSPRGVAGGLDTDTQYF	TGCGCCAGCAGCCCCCGTGGGGTAGCGGGGGGGCTAGACACAGATACGCAGTATTTT
-	TRBV9	-	TRBJ2-5	CASSVGGGKGRGQETQYF	TGTGCCAGCAGCGTAGGTGGCGGGAAGGGAAGAGGGCAAGAGACCCAGTACTTC
-	TRBV7-9	-	TRBJ2-5	CASSLPAPAQYF	TGTGCCAGCAGCTTACCCGCCCCAGCCCAGTACTTC
-	TRBV7-3	-	TRBJ2-2	CASSLTGARTGELFF	TGTGCCAGCAGCTTAACGGGGGCCCGCACCGGGGAGCTGTTTTTT
few	TRBV27	-	TRBJ1-2	CASRSGEGYTF	TGTGCCAGCAGATCCGGAGAGGGCTACACCTTC
-	TRBV7-8	-	TRBJ2-3	CASSLGRLVREDTQYF	TGTGCCAGCAGCCTTGGGCGACTAGTGAGGGAAGATACGCAGTATTTT
-	TRBV7-9	TRBD2	TRBJ2-7	CASSPATRLAFTYEQYF	TGTGCCAGCAGCCCCGCTACGCGACTAGCGTTTACCTACGAGCAGTACTTC
few	TRBV7-8	-	TRBJ1-1	CASSPTPGHPRYTEAFF	TGTGCCAGCAGCCCGACCCCGGGACACCCTAGATACACTGAAGCTTTCTTT
-	TRBV5-1	-	TRBJ2-7	CASSLNPGTGAYEQYF	TGCGCCAGCAGCTTAAACCCCGGGACTGGCGCCTACGAGCAGTACTTC